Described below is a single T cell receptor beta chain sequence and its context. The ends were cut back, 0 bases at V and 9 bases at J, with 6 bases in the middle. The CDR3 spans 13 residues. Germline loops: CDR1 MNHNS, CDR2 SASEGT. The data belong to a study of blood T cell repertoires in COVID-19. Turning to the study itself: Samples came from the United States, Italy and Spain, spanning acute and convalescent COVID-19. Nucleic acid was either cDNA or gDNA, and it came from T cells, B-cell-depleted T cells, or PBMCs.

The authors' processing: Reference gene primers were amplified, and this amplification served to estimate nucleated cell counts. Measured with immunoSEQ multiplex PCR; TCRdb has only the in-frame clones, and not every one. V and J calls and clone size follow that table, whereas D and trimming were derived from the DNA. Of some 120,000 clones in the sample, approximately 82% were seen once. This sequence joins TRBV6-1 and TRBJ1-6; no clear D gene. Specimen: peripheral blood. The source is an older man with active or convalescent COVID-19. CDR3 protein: CASSEARSSPLHF. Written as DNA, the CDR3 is TGTGCCAGCAGTGAAGCTAGGAGTTCACCCCTCCACTTT.